These 15 T cell receptor beta chains share one sample of origin, sequenced in a study of spatial heterogeneity in lung cancer. The time point is: sample taken at primary tumor resection. Study-level results: Counts of expanded alpha and beta TCRs within tumors tracked the tumor nonsynonymous mutation count.

These receptors' antigens are unknown. TCRdb reprocessed the 5' RACE reads via MiXCR and lists one record per CDR3 protein. The sample carries roughly 10,000 distinct CDR3 sequences, 6% to 8% recorded once. The material sequenced was lung tumor tissue, taken at surgery. All receptors derive from a female donor with early-stage non-small cell lung cancer.

Points on this clonotype: In a library made to pick up alpha chains, this beta chain is a stray read with a size that means little. The chain employs TRBV5-6 and TRBJ2-7; D remains ambiguous. The germline V gene has CDR1 SGHDT and CDR2 YYEEEE. The CDR3 has 11 amino acids. The V and J ends lost 2 bases and 5 bases respectively, with 5 bases between them. CDR3 region: CASSFKNEQYF. DNA for the CDR3: TGTGCCAGCAGCTTCAAAAACGAGCAGTACTTC.

Points on this clonotype: This beta chain is an off-target read within a library intended for alpha chains, so its frequency means little. The genes are TRBV27 and TRBJ2-7; D uncertain. Germline CDR1 reads MNHEY; CDR2 reads SMNVEV (reference sequence). Deletions cut 5 bases from V and 6 bases from J, with 17 bases between. CDR3 length: 14 amino acids. This CDR3 reads CASSLPGQPSEQYF. CDR3 in DNA: TGTGCCAGCAGTCTACCGGGCCAGCCCAGCGAGCAGTACTTC.

This clonotype was recorded many times. Little can be read into the size of this beta chain, an off-target read in a library designed for alpha chains. The chain is built from TRBV7-8 and TRBJ1-6, with a possible D match to TRBD1 (6 bases). The germline V gene encodes CDR1 SGHVS and CDR2 FQNEAQ. The CDR3 extends over 13 amino acids. The V and J ends lost 4 bases and 10 bases respectively, with 11 bases between them. This chain's CDR3 is CASSSNRESPLHF. The CDR3 region has the DNA TGTGCCAGCAGCTCAAACAGGGAATCACCCCTCCACTTT.

Many counts were recorded for this clonotype. Being off target in a library aimed at alpha chains, this beta chain has a size of little meaning. V is TRBV29-1 and J is TRBJ1-5; no definite D call. Germline V gene sequence: CDR1 SQVTM, CDR2 ANQGSEA. The germline V and J ends were trimmed by 5 bases and 5 bases, with 13 bases remaining between them. The CDR3 covers 13 residues. The CDR3 reads CSVPHAGYQPQHF. The CDR3 nucleotides are TGCAGCGTTCCTCATGCAGGATATCAGCCCCAGCATTTT.

This clonotype is medium-sized by share. A library made for alpha chains picked up this beta chain off target, so its size means little. The chain carries TRBV20-1 and TRBJ2-4; D is undetermined. Germline CDR1 DFQATT, CDR2 SNEGSKA (reference sequence). The length of the CDR3 is 16 residues. Trimming took 3 bases from V and 5 from J, leaving 20 bases between them. The chain's CDR3 is CSASLVRLGNQNIQYF. CDR3 DNA sequence: TGCAGTGCTAGCCTAGTAAGGTTGGGGAACCAAAACATTCAGTACTTC.

This clonotype appeared a few times. A library prepared for alpha chains yielded this beta chain as an off-target read; its size is of little meaning. The V call is TRBV28, the J call TRBJ1-5; D is perhaps TRBD1 (6 bases). The V gene's germline CDR1 is MDHEN and CDR2 SYDVKM. CDR3 length equals 16 residues. Trimming stripped 6 bases from V and 7 bases from J, with 22 bases between. The CDR3 loop is CASRNSIAGANQPQHF. The CDR3 DNA reads as TGTGCCAGCAGAAATTCTATAGCGGGGGCAAACCAGCCCCAGCATTTT.

Many counts were recorded for this clonotype. As an off-target read in a library built for alpha chains, this beta chain has a frequency of little significance. The J gene is TRBJ2-3, the V gene TRBV6-6; tentatively, D is TRBD1 or TRBD2 (6 bases each). Trimming left V 0 bases short and J 4 bases short, with 8 bases between. The CDR3 extends over 14 amino acids. Per the germline V gene, CDR1 is MNHNY and CDR2 is SVGAGI (reference sequence). CDR3 DNA: TGTGCCAGCAGTTACTCGGAGGGGGCAGATACGCAGTATTTT. It is translated as CASSYSEGADTQYF.

This clonotype was observed many times. Since it is a stray read in a library aimed at alpha chains, this beta chain has a size that is not meaningful. The chain links TRBV20-1 to TRBJ1-2; TRBD1 is a possible D gene (5 bases). V was shortened by 5 bases and J by 4 bases, with 11 bases between the two germline ends. CDR3 length equals 12 residues. Per germline, CDR1 DFQATT and CDR2 SNEGSKA (reference sequence). Here the CDR3 DNA reads TGCAGTGCTCCTCAGGGAAGCTATGGCTACACCTTC. Its translation is CSAPQGSYGYTF.

This clonotype was found many times. Since the library was made to target alpha chains, this beta chain is a stray read and its abundance is not meaningful. The chain employs TRBV6-6 and TRBJ2-5, with 9 bases fitting TRBD1. The CDR3 is 15 amino acids. The V gene end was trimmed by 2 bases and the J gene end by 5 bases; junction bases not matched to a gene: 6. The V gene's germline CDR1 is MNHNY and CDR2 SVGAGI (reference sequence). CDR3 sequence reads: CASSYHHGQGETQYF. The CDR3 DNA reads as TGTGCCAGCAGTTACCACCACGGACAGGGGGAGACCCAGTACTTC.

This clonotype is medium-sized. This beta chain lies outside the target of a library built for alpha chains; its clone size means little. The chain is built from TRBV28 and TRBJ2-5, with 9 bases identical to TRBD2. J was trimmed by 13 bases and V by 4 bases; bases with no gene match: 16. CDR1 is MDHEN and CDR2 is SYDVKM in the germline V gene. This CDR3 is built from 15 residues. CDR3 sequence reads: CASSSYSGGGGFRYF. The DNA for the CDR3 is TGTGCCAGCAGTTCCTACTCTGGCGGGGGGGGGTTCCGGTACTTC.

This clonotype was seen ten or more times. The library was prepared for alpha chains; this beta chain is a stray read, so its frequency means little. In DNA form, the CDR3 reads TGCGCCAGCAGCCAAGAGTGGTCAGGGAGCTCGCGACAAGCTTTCTTT. Translated: CASSQEWSGSSRQAFF. The gene calls are TRBV4-1 and TRBJ1-1; TRBD1 might be the D (5 bases). The CDR3 contains 16 residues. Trimming left V 0 bases short and J 9 bases short, with 20 bases between. CDR1 and CDR2 from the germline V gene are MGHRA and YSYEKL.

This clonotype was seen at least ten times. In a library made to pick up alpha chains, this beta chain is a stray read with a size that means little. V and J are TRBV7-2 and TRBJ2-1; D uncertain. CDR3 length: 12 residues. The V and J ends lost 5 bases and 7 bases respectively, with 9 bases between them. Looked up from germline, CDR1 is SGHTA and CDR2 is FQGNSA. CDR3 bases: TGTGCCAGCAGCCACGGGTTGAATGAGCAGTTCTTC. It codes for CASSHGLNEQFF.

This clonotype rates as medium-sized. This beta chain is a stray sequence in a library constructed for alpha chains; its clone size is not meaningful. J is TRBJ2-5 and V is TRBV7-9; 9 bases agree with TRBD1. V shed 3 bases, J shed 3 bases, and the junction held 5 bases outside the gene matches. The CDR3 runs 15 residues. CDR1 and CDR2 (germline): SEHNR, FQNEAQ (reference sequence). CDR3 region: CASSFTTGGEETQYF. CDR3 coding DNA: TGTGCCAGCAGCTTCACGACAGGGGGGGAAGAGACCCAGTACTTC.

With respect to this clonotype: A much larger clone sits a single nucleotide away, making a read error possible. Because this beta chain is a stray read in a library intended to capture alpha chains, its abundance should not be given much weight. The chain employs TRBV5-6 and TRBJ1-5; D is perhaps TRBD1 (5 bases). Per germline, CDR1 SGHDT and CDR2 YYEEEE. This CDR3 spans 14 amino acids. This CDR3 reads CPSSLRGAQQPQHF. Here the CDR3 DNA reads TGTCCCAGCAGCTTGCGAGGGGCGCAACAGCCCCAGCATTTT.

This clonotype was seen at least ten times. The size of this beta chain means little, since it is a stray read in a library made for alpha chains. This sequence joins TRBV12-3 or TRBV12-4 and TRBJ1-2; D is unclear. V lost 5 bases to trimming and J lost 8 bases, with 18 bases between them. CDR3 length: 14 residues. The CDR3 DNA sequence: TGTGCCAGCAGTCTACGTGGGCGCCCAGAGGGCTACACCTTC. This gives the protein CASSLRGRPEGYTF.